Presented here are 5 T cell receptor beta chains from one specimen sequenced in a study of blood T cell repertoires in COVID-19 (dated by TCRdb to 2020 to 2021). The library was produced with the immunoSEQ multiplex PCR assay. Held by TCRdb, this immuneACCESS table contains in-frame sequences only and omits some clones. Under half of the omission traces to an unresolved V gene where checked; the cause of the rest is unknown. The sample table shows about 99,000 clones, and roughly 90% are seen once. The ten largest clones add up to approximately 6.2% of the sample. The sample was peripheral blood. The receptors come from a human donor in a cohort sampled during active COVID-19.

The chain uses TRBV5-1 and TRBJ2-5; possibly TRBD1 for D (5 bases). There are 16 residues in the CDR3. Germline CDR1 and CDR2: SGHRS and YFSETQ. The germline V and J ends were trimmed by 1 base and 3 bases, with 16 bases remaining between them. CDR3 amino acids: CASSLFQGGFKETQYF. The CDR3 DNA is TGCGCCAGCAGCTTGTTTCAGGGTGGATTCAAAGAGACCCAGTACTTC.

This chain links TRBV7-2 with TRBJ1-2; D is undetermined. The germline V and J ends were trimmed by 6 bases and 4 bases, with 9 bases remaining between them. The CDR3 spans 12 residues. Per the germline V gene, CDR1 is SGHTA and CDR2 is FQGNSA. The CDR3 here is CASRPTGYGYTF. The CDR3 DNA follows: TGTGCCAGCAGACCGACGGGCTATGGCTACACCTTC.

The CDR3 sequence: CASSQGPGRYSPLHF. The DNA for the CDR3 is TGTGCCAGCAGTCAAGGCCCGGGGAGATATTCACCCCTCCACTTT. The J gene is TRBJ1-6, the V gene TRBV7-2, with D unclear. Trimming left V 6 bases short and J 8 bases short, with 17 bases between. CDR1 and CDR2 (germline): SGHTA, FQGNSA. The CDR3 has 15 amino acids.

The chain is built from TRBV5-1 and TRBJ2-7, with D maybe TRBD1 (6 bases). CDR1 and CDR2 from the germline V gene are SGHRS and YFSETQ. V was cut by 0 bases and J by 2 bases, with 12 bases left in between. The CDR3 has 15 residues. DNA of the CDR3: TGCGCCAGCAGCTTGGTATCAGGGGTCACCTACGAGCAGTACTTC. It translates to CASSLVSGVTYEQYF.

The CDR3: CATSSGAEGSRRGYTF. For the CDR3, the DNA is TGTGCCACCAGCAGCGGTGCGGAGGGTTCCCGTCGGGGCTACACCTTC. This sequence joins TRBV15 and TRBJ1-2; no reliable D call. The CDR3 is made up of 16 amino acids. Germline-derived CDR1 and CDR2 are LNHNV and YYDKDF (reference sequence). V was clipped by 3 bases and J by 8 bases, with 22 bases between them.